This T cell receptor beta chain stems from a study of shared clonotypes between healthy human individuals. Profiling relied on immunoSEQ multiplex PCR, and the TCRdb table lists in-frame clones only, not all of them. The sample consists of approximately 1,500,000 clones, roughly 96% of them appearing once. The CDR3 is 15 residues long. Trimming cost V 3 bases and J 6 bases; bases outside gene matches: 5. CDR1 is LNHDA and CDR2 is SQIVND in the germline V gene (reference sequence). The chain is built from TRBV19 and TRBJ2-2, with TRBD2 matching over 9 bases. The TCR sequence derives from a man in his thirties or forties in good health. Input material: naive CD4+ T cells sorted from blood. As for subset: CD45RA+ positively selected. The CDR3 sequence is CASSITGGRAGELFF. The CDR3 DNA sequence: TGTGCCAGTAGTATCACCGGCGGGAGGGCCGGGGAGCTGTTTTTT.